This T cell receptor beta chain was identified in a study of blood T cell repertoires in COVID-19. Study-wide background: Material from acute and convalescent COVID-19 was sourced from the United States, Italy and Spain.

Germline V gene lookup returns CDR1 MNHEY and CDR2 SVGAGI. With V trimmed by 8 bases and J by 7 bases, 10 bases remained unmatched. This CDR3 has 15 amino acids. Residents of 20 to 25 US areas, aged about 18 to 95 years, made up the participants. Each participant's cohort was designated according to participant-reported clinical history. As handled by the study authors: Cell counts per sample came from amplifying reference gene primers. TCRdb's copy holds only in-frame clones and misses some; the assay was immunoSEQ multiplex PCR. The V and J calls and clone size were taken over from that table, and D and trimming were inferred from the DNA. In the table there are hundreds of thousands of clones, about nine tenths of which are singletons.

The rearrangement joins TRBV6-5 to TRBJ2-1; 11 nucleotides align to TRBD1. The source of this sequence is a woman aged 25 to 45 with acute COVID-19. Specimen: PBMCs or T cells enriched from blood (not recorded which). The CDR3 DNA is TGTGCCAGCGCAACGGACAGGGGGCTTTTGAATGAGCAGTTCTTC. Encoded protein: CASATDRGLLNEQFF.